This T cell receptor beta chain was identified in a study of identifying expanded T cells in peripheral blood. Trimming removed 4 bases at V and 4 bases at J, with 14 bases between. The germline V gene has CDR1 LNHDA and CDR2 SQIVND (reference sequence). The CDR3 is made up of 15 amino acids. Profiling relied on immunoSEQ multiplex PCR, and the TCRdb table lists in-frame clones only, not all of them. The sample contains around 60,000 clones, about four fifths of which appear only once. During the collection period, no donor immune events like infections were recorded. Sequenced input: blood. The chain has TRBV19 and TRBJ1-5; no reliable D call. This receptor was obtained from a person aged 18 to 70 in good health. CDR3 protein: CASSRGPSRNQPQHF. CDR3 in DNA: TGTGCCAGTAGTAGAGGACCGTCGAGAAATCAGCCCCAGCATTTT.